The TCR beta chain under discussion was sequenced for a study of blood T cell repertoires in COVID-19. Study information: From the United States, Italy and Spain came samples of acute and convalescent COVID-19. Nucleic acid was either cDNA or gDNA, and it came from T cells, B-cell-depleted T cells, or PBMCs.

Germline V gene lookup returns CDR1 SGHRS and CDR2 YFSETQ. The CDR3 has 15 amino acids. Trimming took off 4 bases at V and 0 bases at J, with 12 bases between the two ends. In the original analysis: Reference gene primers were amplified, and this amplification served to estimate nucleated cell counts. TCRdb's copy holds only in-frame clones and misses some; the assay was immunoSEQ multiplex PCR. The V and J calls and clone size come from that table; D and trimming were worked out from the DNA. Among 350,000 to 450,000 clones listed, approximately 86% were seen once. Patients at the Seattle site were enrolled during active infection and followed longitudinally.

Input material: peripheral blood. The chain employs TRBV5-1 and TRBJ2-3; D gene unclear. The TCR comes from a woman aged 60-75 years with COVID-19, enrolled during active disease. In DNA, the CDR3 is TGCGCCAGCAGCGTCCGCCAGGCTAGCACAGATACGCAGTATTTT. As protein: CASSVRQASTDTQYF.